A selection of T cell receptor beta chains follows, all from one sample in a study of T cell responses to AZD1222 COVID-19 vaccine. Libraries were prepared by immunoSEQ multiplex PCR; TCRdb keeps only in-frame clonotypes and omits some of them. The ten top clones account for 2% to 2.5%, within a sample of about 140,000 clones. Sequences were obtained from peripheral blood. The source of these receptors is an adult in good health. CDR3s include the opening cysteine and the closing phenylalanine or tryptophan. The D gene is left open where the match is weak.

V gene	J gene	D gene	CDR3 protein	CDR3 DNA
TRBV30	TRBJ1-1	TRBD1	CACRQGSFDAEAFF	TGTGCCTGCCGACAGGGGAGTTTTGACGCTGAAGCTTTCTTT
TRBV18	TRBJ1-5	TRBD1	CASSETGPNNQPQHF	TGTGCCAGCTCTGAGACAGGGCCAAACAATCAGCCCCAGCATTTT
TRBV10-1	TRBJ1-6	NA	CASSEPGQNSPLHF	TGCGCCAGCAGTGAGCCCGGACAGAATTCACCCCTCCACTTT
TRBV28	TRBJ1-3	NA	CASSLGLSGNTIYF	TGTGCCAGCAGTTTGGGGCTCTCTGGAAACACCATATATTTT
TRBV15	TRBJ1-2	NA	CATSNHSDGRYGYTF	TGTGCCACCAGCAACCATTCTGACGGACGCTATGGCTACACCTTC
TRBV6-6	TRBJ1-4	NA	CASSLGEKLFF	TGTGCCAGCAGTTTAGGAGAAAAACTGTTTTTT
TRBV19	TRBJ1-5	NA	CASSRGQVYSNQPQHF	TGTGCCAGTAGTAGGGGACAAGTATATAGCAATCAGCCCCAGCATTTT
TRBV10-2	TRBJ2-3	NA	CASSTGLRDTQYF	TGCGCCAGCAGCACCGGACTGCGAGATACGCAGTATTTT
TRBV30	TRBJ2-2	NA	CAWTGSNTGELFF	TGTGCCTGGACAGGATCGAACACCGGGGAGCTGTTTTTT
TRBV3-1/TRBV3-2	TRBJ1-2	TRBD1	CASSQEWGTAYGYTF	TGTGCCAGCAGCCAAGAATGGGGGACAGCCTATGGCTACACCTTC
TRBV19	TRBJ1-5	NA	CASSIGRSRNQPQHF	TGTGCCAGTAGTATAGGACGGTCACGAAATCAGCCCCAGCATTTT
TRBV6-5	TRBJ1-6	TRBD1	CASSYSGDRANSPLHF	TGTGCCAGCAGTTACTCGGGGGACAGGGCGAATTCACCCCTCCACTTT
TRBV2	TRBJ1-1	NA	CASKVGTEAFF	TGTGCCAGTAAAGTAGGAACTGAAGCTTTCTTT
TRBV6-5	TRBJ1-4	TRBD1	CASSYSTGHGEKLFF	TGTGCCAGCAGTTACTCGACAGGGCATGGTGAAAAACTGTTTTTT
TRBV20-1	TRBJ1-1	NA	CSANERDVNEAFF	TGCAGTGCTAATGAGAGGGACGTCAATGAAGCTTTCTTT
TRBV4-3	TRBJ1-1	NA	CASSLTAPGTEAFF	TGCGCCAGCAGCCTAACCGCCCCCGGGACAGAAGCTTTCTTT